Listed here are 12 T cell receptor beta chains from one sample, sequenced in a study of CD8+ T cells in alopecia areata. Sequencing relied on a cDNA template that was reverse transcribed from extracted RNA. Measured with immunoSEQ multiplex PCR; TCRdb has only the in-frame clones, and not every one. The data hold under 150,000 clones, with less than 75% observed a single time. Sequenced sample: CD8+ T cells sorted from blood. The receptors were gathered from a human donor in good health.

The chain uses TRBV6-5 and TRBJ2-7; TRBD2 aligns across 9 bases. This CDR3 has 14 amino acids. V lost 6 bases, J lost 3 bases, and 6 bases stayed unmatched. Germline V gives CDR1 MNHEY, CDR2 SVGAGI. The CDR3 loop is CASSSSGVHYEQYF. The CDR3 DNA sequence: TGTGCCAGCAGCTCTAGCGGGGTCCACTACGAGCAGTACTTC.

The CDR3 sequence is CASSYSDYNEQFF. CDR3 bases: TGTGCCAGCAGTTACTCGGACTACAATGAGCAGTTCTTC. The chain links TRBV6-5 to TRBJ2-1; no clear D. V lost 0 bases and J lost 3, with 3 bases in between. This CDR3 spans 13 amino acids. CDR1 is MNHEY and CDR2 is SVGAGI in the germline V gene.

The CDR3 reads CASSLSSGRLYNEQFF. CDR3 nucleotides: TGTGCCAGCAGCCTATCAAGCGGGCGTCTCTACAATGAGCAGTTCTTC. This chain links TRBV7-9 with TRBJ2-1; perhaps TRBD2 as D (6 bases). Germline V CDR1 and CDR2: SEHNR, FQNEAQ (reference sequence). The CDR3 contains 16 residues. V was clipped by 5 bases and J by 3 bases, with 17 bases between them.

This clone was detected only once. The genes are TRBV5-6 and TRBJ2-7; the D is unclear. This CDR3 is built from 12 residues. Germline CDR1 reads SGHDT; CDR2 reads YYEEEE. The V end was cut by 3 bases, the J end by 3 bases, with 7 bases between. CDR3 DNA: TGTGCCAGCAGCTCAATTTTCTACGAGCAGTACTTC. It codes for CASSSIFYEQYF.

The genes are TRBV11-2 and TRBJ2-6, with D unresolved. The CDR3 runs 14 residues. The germline V gene has CDR1 SGHAT and CDR2 FQNNGV. The V end was cut by 0 bases, the J end by 4 bases, with 4 bases between. For the CDR3, the DNA is TGTGCCAGCAGCTTAGAGGTCGGGGCCAACGTCCTGACTTTC. It translates to CASSLEVGANVLTF.

The chain couples TRBV7-2 to TRBJ2-7; 8 bases agree with TRBD1. Germline loops: CDR1 SGHTA, CDR2 FQGNSA. The CDR3 contains 15 residues. V trimming: 5 bases; J trimming: 2 bases; junction bases outside the gene matches: 8. DNA of the CDR3: TGTGCCAGCAGCCCCACAGGGGGTCCAACCTACGAGCAGTACTTC. Protein product: CASSPTGGPTYEQYF.

Notes on this clone: Within the sample, other DNA sequences also encode this same CDR3. V is TRBV4-1 and J is TRBJ2-7; 8 bases align to TRBD1. Per germline, CDR1 MGHRA and CDR2 YSYEKL. The CDR3 is made up of 15 amino acids. Unmatched junction bases numbered 3, after V lost 0 bases and J lost 2 bases. CDR3 amino acids: CASSQERQGPYEQYF. In DNA form, the CDR3 reads TGCGCCAGCAGCCAAGAGAGACAGGGGCCCTACGAGCAGTACTTC.

The chain joins TRBV27 to TRBJ2-1, with TRBD2 matching over 8 bases. Trimming took 5 bases from V and 9 from J; bases not matched to a gene: 9. The CDR3 covers 14 residues. Germline CDR1 is MNHEY and CDR2 is SMNVEV (reference sequence). CDR3 in amino acids: CASSPRGGYGEQFF. The CDR3 region has the DNA TGTGCCAGCAGTCCACGGGGGGGATACGGTGAGCAGTTCTTC.

This rearrangement joins TRBV6-6 to TRBJ2-2; the match to TRBD2 covers 9 bases. Germline CDR1 reads MNHNY; CDR2 reads SVGAGI (reference sequence). With 6 bases clipped from V and 3 bases from J, the junction kept 5 bases outside the gene matches. This CDR3 is built from 15 residues. DNA for the CDR3: TGTGCCAGCAGATCAGCGGGAGGCCACACCGGGGAGCTGTTTTTT. This encodes CASRSAGGHTGELFF.

The chain uses TRBV7-8 and TRBJ2-7; D is uncertain. Looked up from germline, CDR1 is SGHVS and CDR2 is FQNEAQ. CDR3 size: 14 residues. Deletions cut 5 bases from V and 4 bases from J, with 15 bases between. CDR3 protein: CASSPGGISYEQYF. CDR3 coding DNA: TGTGCCAGCAGCCCCGGCGGCATCTCATACGAGCAGTACTTC.

V usage is TRBV5-1 and J usage is TRBJ2-7, with D unclear. Germline-derived CDR1 and CDR2 are SGHRS and YFSETQ. The CDR3 totals 13 residues. Trimming removed 0 bases from V and 3 bases from J, with 7 bases in between. In DNA, the CDR3 is TGCGCCAGCAGCTTGGGTCAGGTCTACGAGCAGTACTTC. Translating it yields CASSLGQVYEQYF.

The chain is built from TRBV9 and TRBJ1-5; D is possibly TRBD1 (6 bases). Trimming cost V 2 bases and J 7 bases, with 13 bases left between them. Germline values: CDR1 SGDLS, CDR2 YYNGEE. CDR3 length equals 14 residues. The CDR3: CASSVSGAGQPQHF. In DNA, the CDR3 is TGTGCCAGCAGCGTTTCGGGGGCGGGGCAGCCCCAGCATTTT. Looking up the rest from reference TRBV9 and TRBJ1-5 gives the full variable domain: DSGVTQTPKHLITATGQRVTLRCSPRSGDLSVYWYQQSLDQGLQFLIQYYNGEERAKGNILERFSAQQFPDLHSELNLSSLELGDSALYFCASSVSGAGQPQHFGDGTRLSIL.